Listed below are T cell receptor beta chains from one sample, sequenced in a study of beta chain features in type 1 diabetes. TCRdb's copy holds only in-frame clones and misses some; the assay was immunoSEQ multiplex PCR. The sample lists some 350,000 clones, about 14% occurring once. Input material: naive CD4+ T cells from blood. These receptors all stem from a woman aged 18-29 years with type 1 diabetes. CDR3s include the opening cysteine and the closing phenylalanine or tryptophan. The order of the fields is clone size, J gene, D gene, V gene, CDR3 DNA, CDR3 protein. D genes are given only for firm matches. Rows give clone size only sometimes, using once, few, many, or a class for an expanded clone.

size: few; J: TRBJ2-3; D: .; V: TRBV5-4; DNA: TGTGCCAGCAGCTTGGGTATAAGCACAGATACGCAGTATTTT; CDR3: CASSLGISTDTQYF
size: .; J: TRBJ2-5; D: TRBD2; V: TRBV19; DNA: TGTGCCAGTAGTATGGGGCTAGCGGGAGGCCAAGAGACCCAGTACTTC; CDR3: CASSMGLAGGQETQYF
size: few; J: TRBJ2-6; D: .; V: TRBV5-1; DNA: TGCGCCAGCAGCTTGCGGTGGGGGCAAGGGGCCAACGTCCTGACTTTC; CDR3: CASSLRWGQGANVLTF
size: .; J: TRBJ2-7; D: TRBD2; V: TRBV5-1; DNA: TGCGCCAGCAGCTTGGCCTTACTAGCGGGAGGATCCTACGAGCAGTACTTC; CDR3: CASSLALLAGGSYEQYF
size: few; J: TRBJ2-5; D: .; V: TRBV6-1; DNA: TGTGCCAGCAGTGAAGGTGGGTCGGGAGAGACCCAGTACTTC; CDR3: CASSEGGSGETQYF
size: few; J: TRBJ2-4; D: .; V: TRBV21-1; DNA: TGTGCCAGCATCCTTAGCGGGCAAAATTACCCTGTCATTCAGTACTTC; CDR3: CASILSGQNYPVIQYF
size: .; J: TRBJ2-5; D: TRBD2; V: TRBV4-3; DNA: TGCGCCAGCAGCCAAGATCGCGGGAGGGCCGGAGAGACCCAGTACTTC; CDR3: CASSQDRGRAGETQYF
size: .; J: TRBJ1-4; D: TRBD1; V: TRBV19; DNA: TGTGCCAGTAGTATAGTGGACAGGGGTGCTAATGAAAAACTGTTTTTT; CDR3: CASSIVDRGANEKLFF
size: .; J: TRBJ1-4; D: TRBD1; V: TRBV9; DNA: TGTGCCAGCAGCAGAGGGGACAGGGGGCGAGATGAAAAACTGTTTTTT; CDR3: CASSRGDRGRDEKLFF
size: .; J: TRBJ2-5; D: TRBD2; V: TRBV29-1; DNA: TGCAGCGTTCCCCCTAGCGGGGAGACCCAGTACTTC; CDR3: CSVPPSGETQYF
size: .; J: TRBJ2-1; D: .; V: TRBV7-3; DNA: TGTGCCAGCAGCTTAACTAGCGGTGCCTACAATGAGCAGTTCTTC; CDR3: CASSLTSGAYNEQFF
size: .; J: TRBJ2-3; D: .; V: TRBV4-3; DNA: TGCGCCAGCAGCCAGATCGTCCGGGACTCCCTCACAGATACGCAGTATTTT; CDR3: CASSQIVRDSLTDTQYF
size: .; J: TRBJ2-1; D: TRBD2; V: TRBV7-2; DNA: TGTGCCAGCAGCTCCTTCTGGGGAGGGAGTGAGCAGTTCTTC; CDR3: CASSSFWGGSEQFF
size: few; J: TRBJ2-1; D: TRBD2; V: TRBV15; DNA: TGTGCCACCAGCAGAGATCGGGCGGGAGGACCGCTATACAATGAGCAGTTCTTC; CDR3: CATSRDRAGGPLYNEQFF
size: .; J: TRBJ2-3; D: .; V: TRBV27; DNA: TGTGCCAGCAGTCTCCGACTAGTGGATACGCAGTATTTT; CDR3: CASSLRLVDTQYF
size: .; J: TRBJ2-3; D: .; V: TRBV12-5; DNA: TGTGCTAGTGGTTTGGTAGCGGAGGGGCATACGCAGTATTTT; CDR3: CASGLVAEGHTQYF
size: .; J: TRBJ2-7; D: .; V: TRBV29-1; DNA: TGCAGCGTTGCTAGAACCGCCTACGAGCAGTACTTC; CDR3: CSVARTAYEQYF
size: .; J: TRBJ1-2; D: .; V: TRBV2; DNA: TGTGCCAGAATCCCGGGGGCTAACTATGGCTACACCTTC; CDR3: CARIPGANYGYTF
size: few; J: TRBJ1-2; D: TRBD1; V: TRBV6-5; DNA: TGTGCCAGCAGTGCACGACAGGGTCGGAATGGCTACACCTTC; CDR3: CASSARQGRNGYTF
size: .; J: TRBJ1-2; D: TRBD1; V: TRBV28; DNA: TGTGCCAGCAGGGCTGGACAGGGTAGCTACACCTTC; CDR3: CASRAGQGSYTF
size: few; J: TRBJ1-1; D: .; V: TRBV20-1; DNA: TGCAGTGCTAGAGGCCCGGGAGCAGCTTTCTTT; CDR3: CSARGPGAAFF
size: .; J: TRBJ2-1; D: .; V: TRBV19; DNA: TGTGCCACCGTGCGACAGGCAAGTGGGAATGAGCAGTTCTTC; CDR3: CATVRQASGNEQFF
size: .; J: TRBJ2-1; D: TRBD2; V: TRBV7-6; DNA: TGTGCCAGCAGCTTTGGTGGGACTAGCGGATACAATGAGCAGTTCTTC; CDR3: CASSFGGTSGYNEQFF
size: .; J: TRBJ2-2; D: TRBD2; V: TRBV5-4; DNA: TGTGCCAGCAGCTTAAGGACTAGCCGGGCCGGGGAGCTGTTTTTT; CDR3: CASSLRTSRAGELFF
size: .; J: TRBJ2-7; D: TRBD2; V: TRBV29-1; DNA: TGCAGCGTTTATCTGGGACTAGCGACTTACGAGCAGTACTTC; CDR3: CSVYLGLATYEQYF
size: .; J: TRBJ2-7; D: .; V: TRBV29-1; DNA: TGCAGCGTATCGGACTATATGGGCTACGAGCAGTACTTC; CDR3: CSVSDYMGYEQYF
size: .; J: TRBJ1-2; D: .; V: TRBV5-1; DNA: TGCGCCAGCAGCTTGGCCACCGGGACTCGGGATGGCTACACCTTC; CDR3: CASSLATGTRDGYTF
size: .; J: TRBJ1-1; D: .; V: TRBV12-5; DNA: TGTGCTAGTGGTTTGGGTTGGTCTGCGGGGGGGCGAGTAACTGAAGCTTTCTTT; CDR3: CASGLGWSAGGRVTEAFF
size: .; J: TRBJ2-6; D: .; V: TRBV7-2; DNA: TGTGCCAGCAGCTTAGATTTTACAGGTGGAATGCGGGCCAACGTCCTGACTTTC; CDR3: CASSLDFTGGMRANVLTF